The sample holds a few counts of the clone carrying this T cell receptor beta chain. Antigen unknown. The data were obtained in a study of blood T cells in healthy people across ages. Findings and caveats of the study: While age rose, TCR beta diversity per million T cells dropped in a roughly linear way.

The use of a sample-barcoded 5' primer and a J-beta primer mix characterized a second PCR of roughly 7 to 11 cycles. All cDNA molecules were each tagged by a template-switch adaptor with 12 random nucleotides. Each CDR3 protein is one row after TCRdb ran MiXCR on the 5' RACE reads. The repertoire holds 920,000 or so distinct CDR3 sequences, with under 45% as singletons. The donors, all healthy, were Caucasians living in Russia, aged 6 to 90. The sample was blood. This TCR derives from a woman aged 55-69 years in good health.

The CDR3 DNA is TGTGCCAGCACCTTTATGTCAGTAGCTAACACTGAAGCTTTCTTT. Protein product: CASTFMSVANTEAFF. The J gene is TRBJ1-1, the V gene TRBV5-6; D remains unclear. V was pared by 6 bases and J by 2 bases, with 17 bases between. Germline CDR1 SGHDT, CDR2 YYEEEE. The CDR3 contains 15 residues.